The 30 T cell receptor beta chains below all came from one sample that was sequenced in a study of blood T cells in healthy people across ages. Together with a sample-barcoded 5' primer, a J-beta primer mix was included in a second PCR lasting roughly 6 to 12 cycles. TCRdb ran MiXCR on the 5' RACE reads and lists one entry per CDR3 protein. The data contain around 1,500,000 distinct CDR3 sequences, 28% of them seen just once; the ten biggest clones take up 7.7%. Sequencing input: blood. These receptors all stem from a woman in her thirties in good health.

A remark on this clonotype: The germline gene is not matched at one end of the junction; a read error may be the cause. The CDR3, as DNA: TGTGCCTGCAGTCAAGAGTCCCGGGACAGGGTTCGTGGGGCCAACGTCCTGACTTTC. Translating gives CACSQESRDRVRGANVLTF. The chain carries TRBV6-1 and TRBJ2-6; 9 bases align to TRBD1. The germline V gene encodes CDR1 MNHNS and CDR2 SASEGT. This CDR3 spans 19 amino acids.

V and J are TRBV28 and TRBJ2-7; 7 bases align to TRBD1. J lost 2 bases, V lost 5 bases, and 9 bases had no gene match. This CDR3 has 15 amino acids. Germline assignment: CDR1 MDHEN and CDR2 SYDVKM. The CDR3 DNA reads TGTGCCAGCAGTACAGACAGGGAGAGCCCCTACGAGCAGTACTTC. As protein: CASSTDRESPYEQYF.

To note about this clonotype: This may be a read error, as it is one base from a much larger clone. J is TRBJ2-4 and V is TRBV29-1, with D perhaps TRBD1 or TRBD2 (5 bases each). V was pared by 7 bases and J by 0 bases, with 13 bases between. The CDR3 is 14 residues long. CDR1 is SQVTM and CDR2 is ANQGSEA in the germline V gene. CDR3 in DNA: TGCAGCGCCGGGACCATTCTAGCCAAAAACATTCAGTACTTC. Encoded protein: CSAGTILAKNIQYF. Looking up the rest from reference TRBV29-1 and TRBJ2-4 gives the full variable domain: SAVISQKPSRDICQRGTSLTIQCQVDSQVTMMFWYRQQPGQSLTLIATANQGSEATYESGFVIDKFPISRPNLTFSTLTVSNMSPEDSSIYLCSAGTILAKNIQYFGAGTRLSVL.

This clonotype was seen only a few times. The chain joins TRBV7-2 to TRBJ1-2; weak D call: TRBD1 (5 bases). Germline V CDR1 and CDR2: SGHTA, FQGNSA. Trimming shortened V by 1 base and J by 4 bases, and 10 bases separated the two germline ends. The CDR3 has 14 amino acids. CDR3 DNA sequence: TGTGCCAGCAGCTTAGGGGACGAAGGCTATGGCTACACCTTC. Translation: CASSLGDEGYGYTF.

The gene calls are TRBV7-9 and TRBJ1-5; D remains unclear. The CDR3 has 13 residues. Germline V gene data show CDR1 as SEHNR and CDR2 as FQNEAQ (reference sequence). The germline V and J ends were trimmed by 5 bases and 9 bases, with 14 bases remaining between them. The CDR3 nucleotides are TGTGCCAGCAGCCTCGACGACTACGGGCCCCAGCATTTT. Translating it yields CASSLDDYGPQHF.

This clonotype was picked up a small number of times. The rearrangement joins TRBV3-1 to TRBJ2-3; a possible D gene is TRBD1 (6 bases). Germline V gene lookup returns CDR1 LGHDT and CDR2 YNNKEL (reference sequence). The CDR3 is 13 residues long. With 8 bases removed from V and 6 bases from J, the gap between germline ends came to 15 bases. The CDR3 nucleotides are TGTGCCAGCGGCAGGGGAGCGGTCGATACGCAGTATTTT. It yields the protein CASGRGAVDTQYF.

This clonotype was detected a few times. The chain joins TRBV5-1 to TRBJ2-1; possible D gene TRBD2, 6 bases. This CDR3 is 14 amino acids long. V was clipped by 3 bases and J by 2 bases, with 9 bases between them. Germline loops: CDR1 SGHRS, CDR2 YFSETQ. CDR3 sequence: CASSSTSTYNEQFF. The CDR3 region has the DNA TGCGCCAGCAGCTCAACTAGCACCTACAATGAGCAGTTCTTC.

For the CDR3, the DNA is TGCGCCAGCAGCCCAGAAACAGGTCCCTCGGAAAAACTGTTTTTT. This translates into CASSPETGPSEKLFF. The chain employs TRBV4-3 and TRBJ1-4; D might be TRBD1 (5 bases). V lost 4 bases and J lost 8, with 17 bases in between. From germline, CDR1 is LGHNA and CDR2 YSLEER. CDR3 length: 15 residues.

J is TRBJ1-2 and V is TRBV5-5, with unresolved D. Germline V gene sequence: CDR1 SGHKS, CDR2 YYEKEE (reference sequence). The V and J ends lost 4 bases and 3 bases respectively, with 13 bases between them. The CDR3 length is 14 residues. This CDR3 reads CASSISPRDYGYTF. In DNA form, the CDR3 reads TGTGCCAGCAGCATCTCGCCTAGGGACTATGGCTACACCTTC.

This clonotype showed up just a few times. CDR3 protein: CASSFEAGGQETQYF. CDR3 coding DNA: TGTGCCAGCAGTTTCGAGGCGGGGGGACAAGAGACCCAGTACTTC. The chain is built from TRBV28 and TRBJ2-5; TRBD2 matches at 8 bases. CDR1 is MDHEN and CDR2 is SYDVKM in the germline V gene. There are 15 residues in the CDR3. V shed 3 bases and J 2 bases; nucleotides not matched to a gene: 5.

The gene calls are TRBV7-9 and TRBJ1-2, with TRBD1 matching over 9 bases. The CDR3 sequence is 14 residues long. Unmatched junction bases numbered 6, after V lost 1 base and J lost 9 bases. CDR1 and CDR2 (germline): SEHNR, FQNEAQ (reference sequence). CDR3 sequence reads: CASSLGDRERSYTF. For the CDR3, the DNA is TGTGCCAGCAGCTTAGGGGACAGGGAAAGGAGCTACACCTTC.

This clonotype was detected ten times or more. The CDR3 reads CASSQDGTGDEQYF. The CDR3 DNA reads as TGCGCCAGCAGCCAAGATGGAACGGGGGACGAGCAGTACTTC. This rearrangement joins TRBV4-3 to TRBJ2-7, with D maybe TRBD2 (6 bases). Germline V gene lookup returns CDR1 LGHNA and CDR2 YSLEER. The ends were cut back, 0 bases at V and 5 bases at J, with 11 bases in the middle. CDR3 size: 14 residues.

Note on this clonotype: A much larger clone is a single base away; this may be a read error. The chain has TRBV29-1 and TRBJ2-1; D remains unclear. V was pared by 3 bases and J by 8 bases, with 5 bases between. The germline V gene has CDR1 SQVTM and CDR2 ANQGSEA. The CDR3 has 10 amino acids. The CDR3 loop is CSVDGYEQFF. CDR3 DNA: TGCAGCGTTGATGGCTATGAGCAGTTCTTC.

This clonotype has more than one count but fewer than ten. The J gene is TRBJ2-1, the V gene TRBV6-6; unclear D gene. The V end lost 2 bases, the J end lost 9 bases, and 5 bases lay between the germline ends. From germline, CDR1 is MNHNY and CDR2 SVGAGI (reference sequence). This CDR3 is 11 amino acids long. Here the CDR3 reads CASSYHAEQFF. The CDR3 DNA sequence: TGTGCCAGCAGTTACCACGCTGAGCAGTTCTTC.

V and J are TRBV29-1 and TRBJ1-1, with D possibly TRBD1 on 5 matching bases. The CDR3 runs to 14 residues. In germline, CDR1 is SQVTM, CDR2 ANQGSEA. V was cut by 6 bases and J by 1 base, with 15 bases left in between. The CDR3 region has the DNA TGCAGCGTCGTTTCGGGACTCAGGAACACTGAAGCTTTCTTT. Its translation is CSVVSGLRNTEAFF.

The CDR3 DNA follows: TGTGCCAGCAGGTATAGTGGAGAAGAGACCCAGTACTTC. Amino acid sequence: CASRYSGEETQYF. This chain connects TRBV7-3 to TRBJ2-5; no reliable D call. The CDR3 is 13 amino acids. Germline V gene data show CDR1 as SGHTA and CDR2 as FQGTGA. The V end was cut by 6 bases, the J end by 3 bases, with 11 bases between.

The chain has TRBV5-1 and TRBJ2-1; 16 bases align to TRBD2. Germline V gene data show CDR1 as SGHRS and CDR2 as YFSETQ. V shed 4 bases and J 8 bases; nucleotides not matched to a gene: 6. The CDR3 is 16 residues long. The CDR3 coding sequence is TGCGCCAGCAGCCCGGGACTAGCGGGAGGGATCCATGAGCAGTTCTTC. This translates into CASSPGLAGGIHEQFF.

This CDR3 is CASSGDRERGYTF. The CDR3 DNA reads TGTGCCAGCAGTGGAGACAGGGAGCGGGGCTACACCTTC. The chain joins TRBV6-6 to TRBJ1-2, with 7 bases that match TRBD1. Germline CDR1 is MNHNY and CDR2 is SVGAGI (reference sequence). The junction had 8 bases not matched to a gene; V was cut back by 5 bases and J by 8 bases. This CDR3 is built from 13 residues.

This chain links TRBV6-1 with TRBJ2-3; D might be TRBD1 or TRBD2, each matching 7 bases. Germline CDR1 and CDR2: MNHNS and SASEGT. Trimming shortened V by 6 bases and J by 6 bases, and 19 bases separated the two germline ends. This CDR3 spans 15 amino acids. Here the CDR3 reads CASSRGAGAPDTQYF. Written as DNA, the CDR3 is TGTGCCAGCAGCAGGGGGGCGGGGGCCCCTGATACGCAGTATTTT.

The table lists this clonotype with many counts. The rearrangement uses TRBV28 and TRBJ2-5; D might be TRBD1 (6 bases). Per germline, CDR1 MDHEN and CDR2 SYDVKM. The CDR3 loop spans 16 amino acids. V was trimmed by 6 bases and J by 6 bases, leaving 23 bases between them. Written as DNA, the CDR3 is TGTGCCAGCAGGAAACTCCGGGACACCCAGGAGAAGACCCAGTACTTC. Residues: CASRKLRDTQEKTQYF.

The rearrangement joins TRBV10-3 to TRBJ1-2, with 8 bases identical to TRBD1. The CDR3 length is 13 residues. The germline V gene encodes CDR1 ENHRY and CDR2 SYGVKD. The J segment lost 7 bases and the V segment lost 0 bases, leaving 1 base of the junction unmatched. The DNA of the CDR3 is TGTGCCATCAGTGAGTCCGGACAGGGTGGCTACACCTTC. The encoded protein is CAISESGQGGYTF.

The chain carries TRBV27 and TRBJ1-2; TRBD1 agrees at 8 bases. CDR3 length equals 17 residues. J lost 4 bases, V lost 3 bases, and 13 bases had no gene match. Looked up from germline, CDR1 is MNHEY and CDR2 is SMNVEV (reference sequence). DNA of the CDR3: TGTGCCAGCAGTTTCATTGATAAAAGGGGACAGGTCTATGGCTACACCTTC. Its protein is CASSFIDKRGQVYGYTF.

The genes are TRBV7-2 and TRBJ1-3; 8 bases match TRBD1. This CDR3 region has 16 residues. J was trimmed by 0 bases and V by 5 bases; bases with no gene match: 6. Per germline, CDR1 SGHTA and CDR2 FQGNSA. The DNA for the CDR3 is TGTGCCAGCAGCCGCTACACAGGGGGCTCTGGAAACACCATATATTTT. It is translated as CASSRYTGGSGNTIYF.

The chain has TRBV10-3 and TRBJ2-3; D is perhaps TRBD2 (6 bases). CDR1 is ENHRY and CDR2 is SYGVKD in the germline V gene. V lost 3 bases and J 2 bases, leaving 12 bases between the germline ends. CDR3 size: 15 residues. CDR3 nucleotides: TGTGCCATCAGTGAATGGGAGGTACCCACAGATACGCAGTATTTT. This codes for CAISEWEVPTDTQYF.

The chain has TRBV21-1 and TRBJ1-2; the table assigns TRBD1, which was not confirmed against the DNA. TRBV21-1 is a listed pseudogene. CDR3 length: 16 residues. The CDR3: CASSKGGQERNYGYTF. CDR3 nucleotide sequence: TGTGCCAGCAGCAAAGGAGGACAGGAGAGAAACTATGGCTACACCTTC.

This clonotype was observed a handful of times. The V gene is TRBV6-1, the J gene TRBJ1-2; 9 nucleotides match TRBD1. This CDR3 is built from 14 residues. Trimming at V came to 2 bases and at J to 7 bases, leaving 5 bases not matched to a gene. Germline CDR1 reads MNHNS; CDR2 reads SASEGT. In nucleotides, the CDR3 is TGTGCCAGCAGTGAAATAACAGGGGGCGGTGGCTACACCTTC. Translated: CASSEITGGGGYTF.

Regarding this clonotype: A much larger clone sits a single nucleotide away, making a read error possible. The chain has TRBV29-1 and TRBJ2-4; a possible D gene is TRBD1 (5 bases). CDR1 and CDR2 from the germline V gene are SQVTM and ANQGSEA. The CDR3 extends over 13 amino acids. The V gene lost 2 bases and the J gene lost 13 bases, with 18 bases spanning the gap. CDR3 in DNA: TGCAGCGTTGAAAGGGGTCCGTACAATGAGCAGTACTTC. It translates to CSVERGPYNEQYF.

This clonotype was seen only a few times. The chain has TRBV6-2 or TRBV6-3 and TRBJ2-2; D unresolved. This CDR3 contains 15 residues. V lost 5 bases and J 6 bases, leaving 16 bases between the germline ends. Germline V gives CDR1 MNHEY, CDR2 SVGEGT. The CDR3 loop is CASSPHSQESGELFF. The DNA of the CDR3 is TGTGCCAGCAGTCCTCACAGTCAGGAGTCCGGGGAGCTGTTTTTT.

The chain carries TRBV6-5 and TRBJ2-7, with TRBD1 matching over 11 bases. The CDR3 spans 14 residues. With V trimmed by 5 bases and J by 9 bases, 9 bases remained unmatched. Germline values: CDR1 MNHEY, CDR2 SVGAGI. CDR3 amino acids: CASSPPGTGGWQYF. CDR3 nucleotide sequence: TGTGCCAGCAGTCCACCCGGGACAGGGGGTTGGCAGTACTTC.

A note on this clonotype: The junction shows a germline mismatch at one end, possibly a read error. The rearrangement joins TRBV18 to TRBJ2-4, with 8 bases aligning to TRBD1. Germline values: CDR1 KGHSH, CDR2 LQKENI. The CDR3 covers 15 residues. CDR3 sequence (DNA): TGTGCCGGCTCACCCGGACAGGGAGCCAAAAACATTCAGTACTTC. Translated: CAGSPGQGAKNIQYF.